Each of the 9 T cell receptor beta chains below was sequenced from the same sample in a study of shared clonotypes between healthy human individuals. Naive CD8 cells lacked CD45RO, underwent positive selection for CCR7 and left out terminally differentiated effector memory CD45RA+ cells. Clones were sequenced by immunoSEQ multiplex PCR, and TCRdb holds only the in-frame ones, with some missing. The sample records a few million clones, 93% being singletons. The sequenced sample consisted of naive CD8+ T cells from PBMCs. These receptors were taken from a man aged 18 to 29 in good health. Some clones in this sample may be carry-over from other donors' samples.

The gene calls are TRBV10-3 and TRBJ2-2; D is possibly TRBD1 or TRBD2 (5 bases each). This CDR3 has 16 residues. From germline, CDR1 is ENHRY and CDR2 SYGVKD. Trimming stripped 0 bases from V and 6 bases from J, with 14 bases between. For the CDR3, the DNA is TGTGCCATCAGTGAGTCGGGGCAGGGAGAATCCGGGGAGCTGTTTTTT. Translated: CAISESGQGESGELFF.

The V call is TRBV30, the J call TRBJ2-1; D is perhaps TRBD1 or TRBD2 (5 bases each). Trimming removed 1 base from V and 3 bases from J, with 13 bases in between. The V gene's germline CDR1 is GTSNPN and CDR2 SVGIG (reference sequence). This CDR3 contains 15 residues. The CDR3 DNA follows: TGTGCCTGGAGTGCTCCGGGACGCCTCTACAATGAGCAGTTCTTC. Translating it yields CAWSAPGRLYNEQFF. The whole variable domain, filled in from reference TRBV30 and TRBJ2-1, reads SQTIHQWPATLVQPVGSPLSLECTVEGTSNPNLYWYRQAAGRGLQLLFYSVGIGQISSEVPQNLSASRPQDRQFILSSKKLLLSDSGFYLCAWSAPGRLYNEQFFGPGTRLTVL.

The chain joins TRBV19 to TRBJ1-1, with 7 bases aligning to TRBD1. Trimming at V came to 5 bases and at J to 3 bases, leaving 12 bases not matched to a gene. The germline V gene encodes CDR1 LNHDA and CDR2 SQIVND (reference sequence). CDR3 length: 16 residues. CDR3 in DNA: TGTGCCAGTAGTTCAAACCGACAGGGCACCCACACTGAAGCTTTCTTT. Translation gives CASSSNRQGTHTEAFF. The full variable domain, in which reference TRBV19 and TRBJ1-1 provide the parts outside the CDR3, is DGGITQSPKYLFRKEGQNVTLSCEQNLNHDAMYWYRQDPGQGLRLIYYSQIVNDFQKGDIAEGYSVSREKKESFPLTVTSAQKNPTAFYLCASSSNRQGTHTEAFFGQGTRLTVV.

The chain carries TRBV28 and TRBJ2-7; D perhaps matches TRBD2 (5 bases). V dropped 0 bases and J dropped 9 bases, with 15 bases sitting between them. The germline CDR1 and CDR2 sequences are MDHEN and SYDVKM. The CDR3 runs 14 residues. CDR3 sequence: CASSLWGDGSGQYF. CDR3 DNA sequence: TGTGCCAGCAGTTTATGGGGAGACGGTTCGGGGCAGTACTTC.

This chain uses TRBV7-9 with TRBJ2-7; 11 nucleotides line up with TRBD2. Germline V gene sequence: CDR1 SEHNR, CDR2 FQNEAQ (reference sequence). The CDR3 contains 19 residues. V was pared by 5 bases and J by 0 bases, with 15 bases of the junction left unmatched. The CDR3 here is CASSGTGTSGAISSYEQYF. CDR3 nucleotides: TGTGCCAGCAGCGGGACAGGGACTAGCGGAGCCATCAGCTCCTACGAGCAGTACTTC.

V usage is TRBV27 and J usage is TRBJ1-4, with a tentative D call TRBD1 (5 bases). This CDR3 contains 15 residues. The germline V gene encodes CDR1 MNHEY and CDR2 SMNVEV (reference sequence). With 4 bases removed from V and 0 bases from J, the gap between germline ends came to 9 bases. The CDR3 here is CASSSIRATNEKLFF. The CDR3 nucleotides read TGTGCCAGCAGTTCAATCAGGGCAACTAATGAAAAACTGTTTTTT. The full variable domain, with the rest looked up from reference TRBV27 and TRBJ1-4, is EAQVTQNPRYLITVTGKKLTVTCSQNMNHEYMSWYRQDPGLGLRQIYYSMNVEVTDKGDVPEGYKVSRKEKRNFPLILESPSPNQTSLYFCASSSIRATNEKLFFGSGTQLSVL.

The chain couples TRBV15 to TRBJ1-1, with D perhaps matching TRBD1 (5 bases). Germline V CDR1 and CDR2: LNHNV, YYDKDF (reference sequence). There are 13 residues in the CDR3. The ends were cut back, 2 bases at V and 5 bases at J, with 9 bases in the middle. In nucleotides, the CDR3 is TGTGCCACCAGCAGACACGAGGGGACTGAAGCTTTCTTT. Its protein is CATSRHEGTEAFF.

As for this clone: This specimen includes other DNA sequences encoding the same CDR3. The gene calls are TRBV27 and TRBJ1-2; 7 bases agree with TRBD1. This CDR3 is built from 13 residues. The V gene's germline CDR1 is MNHEY and CDR2 SMNVEV (reference sequence). The J segment lost 8 bases and the V segment lost 3 bases, leaving 6 bases of the junction unmatched. The CDR3 region is CASSLAGGSGYTF. CDR3 bases: TGTGCCAGCAGTTTGGCAGGGGGGTCCGGCTACACCTTC.

The rearrangement joins TRBV28 to TRBJ1-5; TRBD1 is a possible D gene (5 bases). With 6 bases removed from V and 6 bases from J, the gap between germline ends came to 12 bases. The CDR3 covers 13 residues. Germline V gives CDR1 MDHEN, CDR2 SYDVKM. This CDR3 is CASRSGTGQPQHF. CDR3 bases: TGTGCCAGCAGGTCAGGGACGGGTCAGCCCCAGCATTTT.